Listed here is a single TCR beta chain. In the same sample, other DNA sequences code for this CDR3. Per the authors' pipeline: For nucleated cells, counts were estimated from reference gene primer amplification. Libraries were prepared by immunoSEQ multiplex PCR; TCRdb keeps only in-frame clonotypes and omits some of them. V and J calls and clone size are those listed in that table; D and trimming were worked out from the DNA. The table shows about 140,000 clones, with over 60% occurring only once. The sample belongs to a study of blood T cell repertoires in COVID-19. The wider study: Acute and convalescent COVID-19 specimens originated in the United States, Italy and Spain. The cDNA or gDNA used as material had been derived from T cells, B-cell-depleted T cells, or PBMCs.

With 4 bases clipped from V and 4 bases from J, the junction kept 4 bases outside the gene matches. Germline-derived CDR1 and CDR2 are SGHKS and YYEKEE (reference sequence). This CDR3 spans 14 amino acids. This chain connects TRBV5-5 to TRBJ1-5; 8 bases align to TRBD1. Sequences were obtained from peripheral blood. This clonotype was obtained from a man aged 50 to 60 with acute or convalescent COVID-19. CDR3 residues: CASSDRGGNQPQHF. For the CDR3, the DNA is TGTGCCAGCAGCGACAGGGGTGGGAATCAGCCCCAGCATTTT.